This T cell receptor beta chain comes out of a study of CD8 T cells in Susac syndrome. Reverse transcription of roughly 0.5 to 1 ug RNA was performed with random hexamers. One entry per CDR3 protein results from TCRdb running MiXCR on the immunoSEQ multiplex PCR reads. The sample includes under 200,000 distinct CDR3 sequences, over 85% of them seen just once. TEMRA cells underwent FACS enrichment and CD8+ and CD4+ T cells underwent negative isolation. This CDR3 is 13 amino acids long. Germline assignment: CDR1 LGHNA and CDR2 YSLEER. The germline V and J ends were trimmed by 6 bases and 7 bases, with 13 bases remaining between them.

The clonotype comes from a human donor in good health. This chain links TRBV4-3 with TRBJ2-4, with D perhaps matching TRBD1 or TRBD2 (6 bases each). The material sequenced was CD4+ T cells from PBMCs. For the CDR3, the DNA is TGCGCCAGCAGTAAGGGGGGCCAGAACATTCAGTACTTC. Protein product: CASSKGGQNIQYF.